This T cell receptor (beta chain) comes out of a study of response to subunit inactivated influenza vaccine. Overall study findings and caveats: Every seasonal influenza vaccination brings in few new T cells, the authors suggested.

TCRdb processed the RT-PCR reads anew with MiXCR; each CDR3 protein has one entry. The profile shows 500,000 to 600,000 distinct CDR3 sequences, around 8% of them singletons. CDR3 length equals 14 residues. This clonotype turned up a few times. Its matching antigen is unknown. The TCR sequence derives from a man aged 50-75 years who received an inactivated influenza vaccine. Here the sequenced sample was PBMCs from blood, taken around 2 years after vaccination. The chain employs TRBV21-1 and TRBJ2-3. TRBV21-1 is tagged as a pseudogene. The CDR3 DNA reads TGTGCCAGCAGTCCATCACCTATGGGAGATACGCAGTATTTT. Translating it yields CASSPSPMGDTQYF.